This TCR beta chain was obtained from a study of memory CD4+ T cells and cytomegalovirus serostatus. Study-level background: Donors were healthy Belgian adults, several CMV seropositive and approximately 25 seronegative. Whole-study findings and limits: Each of fewer than 80 CMV-associated TCRbeta sequences occurred in one to five individuals.

Comment on this clone: The antigen remains unidentified.

Original processing methods: Out-of-frame sequences were removed, leaving 2 million to 2.5 million distinct TCRbeta sequences. Method: immunoSEQ multiplex PCR; TCRdb's copy keeps in-frame clones and lacks some. V, J and clone size are those of that table, while D and trimming were read from the DNA. The profile covers tens of thousands of clones, with about four fifths appearing a single time and about 0.5% taken by the ten largest. The sort gate was single viable CD3+CD4+CD8-CD45RO+ cells for memory CD4+ T cells. Serostatus was set by detecting CMV pp150, pp28, p38, p52 IgG. The CDR3 totals 16 residues. The trim removed 2 bases at V and 3 bases at J, leaving 5 bases unmatched. Per the germline V gene, CDR1 is LGHNA and CDR2 is YNFKEQ.

The specimen was memory CD4+ T cells from blood. The TCR was taken from an adult in good health and CMV-seronegative. Some clones in this sample may be carry-over from other donors' samples. The rearrangement links TRBV4-2 to TRBJ2-1; 9 bases are a match to TRBD2. CDR3 region: CASSQTTSGGYNEQFF. The DNA for the CDR3 is TGTGCCAGCAGCCAAACGACTAGCGGAGGCTACAATGAGCAGTTCTTC.